Each of the 5 T cell receptor beta chains below was sequenced from the same sample in a study of cytomegalovirus exposure and HLA in healthy donors. Amplification used 60 Vbeta primers and 13 Jbeta primers. Data came from immunoSEQ multiplex PCR; TCRdb stores just in-frame clones and leaves some out. The sample yields 120,000 to 150,000 clones, around 78% seen once. Sequencing was carried out using PBMCs. The source is a woman between 40 and 55 years old in good health and CMV-seropositive.

The chain has TRBV7-2 and TRBJ2-2; no firm D call. Trimming cost V 3 bases and J 9 bases, with 8 bases left between them. The CDR3 has 12 amino acids. CDR1 and CDR2 from the germline V gene are SGHTA and FQGNSA. The CDR3 is CASSFFGRELFF. The DNA of the CDR3 is TGTGCCAGCAGCTTTTTTGGCCGGGAGCTGTTTTTT.

V gene TRBV5-4 combines with J gene TRBJ2-5, with 9 bases identical to TRBD2. Germline CDR1 and CDR2: SGHNT and YYREEE (reference sequence). Germline trimming cut 4 bases from V and 7 bases from J; bases unmatched to any gene: 17. CDR3 length: 17 amino acids. The DNA for the CDR3 is TGTGCCAGCAGCCCGGGGGGTAGCGGGAGTCAGGTTGGGACCCAGTACTTC. As protein: CASSPGGSGSQVGTQYF.

In this sample, this clone turned up a few times. The gene calls are TRBV4-2 and TRBJ2-1; 7 bases are a match to TRBD1. CDR1 is LGHNA, CDR2 YNFKEQ, per germline. The CDR3 extends over 17 amino acids. Trimming cost V 0 bases and J 8 bases; bases outside gene matches: 13. The CDR3 DNA reads as TGTGCCAGCAGCCAAGATCTTCAGGGGGAGCTGGGCGATGAGCAGTTCTTC. This gives the protein CASSQDLQGELGDEQFF.

The chain recombines TRBV5-1 with TRBJ1-1, with D unresolved. The CDR3 has 17 amino acids. Germline CDR1 is SGHRS and CDR2 is YFSETQ. V dropped 1 base and J dropped 1 base, with 17 bases sitting between them. The CDR3 here is CASSLNDLTPGNTEAFF. CDR3 nucleotides: TGCGCCAGCAGCTTGAATGACTTAACCCCGGGGAACACTGAAGCTTTCTTT. The full variable domain, its missing parts supplied by reference TRBV5-1 and TRBJ1-1, is KAGVTQTPRYLIKTRGQQVTLSCSPISGHRSVSWYQQTPGQGLQFLFEYFSETQRNKGNFPGRFSGRQFSNSRSEMNVSTLELGDSALYLCASSLNDLTPGNTEAFFGQGTRLTVV.

The CDR3 spells CASRGQGDQPQHF. The CDR3 DNA follows: TGTGCCAGTCGAGGACAGGGGGATCAGCCCCAGCATTTT. The chain carries TRBV19 and TRBJ1-5, with 10 nucleotides matching TRBD1. Germline values: CDR1 LNHDA, CDR2 SQIVND (reference sequence). Trimming cost V 8 bases and J 5 bases; bases outside gene matches: 3. The CDR3 is 13 amino acids.